This TCR beta chain is from a study of T cells expressing NK-cell markers. TCRdb re-called the 5' RACE reads and gives one entry per CDR3 protein, without DNA. The ten top clones account for about 7.1%, within a sample of almost 450,000 distinct CDR3 sequences. The CDR3 runs to 15 residues. Sequencing was performed on blood T cells: a sorted CD56 or NKG2C T cell subset, CD4+ or CD8+ T cells, or bulk PBMC T cells (not recorded which). This receptor was identified in a woman aged 18-70 years in good health. The chain carries TRBV12-3 or TRBV12-4 and TRBJ2-7; there is no DNA to check the TCRdb D call of TRBD1. The CDR3 here is CASSFGGQLSYEQYF.